What follows are 31 T cell receptor beta chains derived from one specimen sequenced in a study of pediatric ulcerative colitis. Profiled with immunoSEQ multiplex PCR; TCRdb holds only in-frame clones, not every one. The sample has about 40,000 clones, about 75% seen once; the top ten hold roughly 8.6%. One to two pinch biopsies were taken from the rectum during colonoscopy. The sequencing sample was made of gut tissue. The receptor set was obtained from a boy between 5 and 17 years old with severe ulcerative colitis.

The chain links TRBV18 to TRBJ2-5; 7 bases line up with TRBD1. The CDR3 runs 13 residues. The V and J ends lost 2 bases and 4 bases, in that order; junction bases with no gene match: 1. Per germline, CDR1 KGHSH and CDR2 LQKENI. CDR3 in amino acids: CASSPRQGETQYF. The CDR3 nucleotides read TGTGCCAGCTCACCAAGACAGGGAGAGACCCAGTACTTC.

As to this clone: No conserved phenylalanine or tryptophan is present at the end of the CDR3, so a read error is the likely explanation. The genes are TRBV2 and TRBJ1-6, with 7 bases identical to TRBD1. CDR3 length: 14 amino acids. Trimming removed 6 bases from V and 7 bases from J; junction bases left unmatched: 6. Germline values: CDR1 SNHLY, CDR2 FYNNEI. Here the CDR3 reads CASRWDRTNSPLHL. The CDR3 coding sequence is TGTGCCAGCAGGTGGGACAGAACCAATTCACCCCTCCACCTT.

This chain uses TRBV7-3 with TRBJ1-2, with D possibly TRBD1 on 6 matching bases. The CDR3 consists of 14 residues. Germline V gene sequence: CDR1 SGHTA, CDR2 FQGTGA. V was clipped by 5 bases and J by 3 bases, with 13 bases between them. The CDR3 protein is CASSATQGDYGYTF. The CDR3 nucleotides are TGTGCCAGCAGCGCAACACAGGGTGACTATGGCTACACCTTC.

The chain employs TRBV11-2 and TRBJ1-3; no clear D. The V and J ends lost 5 bases and 4 bases respectively, with 9 bases between them. The CDR3 totals 13 residues. Germline CDR1 is SGHAT and CDR2 is FQNNGV. The CDR3, as DNA: TGTGCCAGCAGCCCCCGGCAGGGAAACACCATATATTTT. It codes for CASSPRQGNTIYF.

This chain joins TRBV7-3 and TRBJ1-2; possible D gene TRBD1, 5 bases. CDR1 is SGHTA and CDR2 is FQGTGA in the germline V gene. V lost 5 bases and J lost 4, with 11 bases in between. The CDR3 totals 13 residues. Written as DNA, the CDR3 is TGTGCCAGCAGCCCAGGGCAGGGCTATGGCTACACCTTC. It translates to CASSPGQGYGYTF.

The chain is built from TRBV5-4 and TRBJ2-1, with D uncertain. The length of the CDR3 is 14 residues. V dropped 1 base and J dropped 0 bases, with 5 bases sitting between them. Germline CDR1 SGHNT, CDR2 YYREEE (reference sequence). The CDR3 here is CASSLRLSYNEQFF. The CDR3 DNA is TGTGCCAGCAGCTTGCGGCTCTCCTACAATGAGCAGTTCTTC. Complete variable domain (other parts from reference TRBV5-4 and TRBJ2-1): ETGVTQSPTHLIKTRGQQVTLRCSSQSGHNTVSWYQQALGQGPQFIFQYYREEENGRGNFPPRFSGLQFPNYSSELNVNALELDDSALYLCASSLRLSYNEQFFGPGTRLTVL.

V usage is TRBV29-1 and J usage is TRBJ2-1; 8 positions match TRBD1. CDR1 and CDR2 from the germline V gene are SQVTM and ANQGSEA. The CDR3 covers 13 residues. Trimming removed 7 bases from V and 4 bases from J; junction bases left unmatched: 6. The CDR3 nucleotides read TGCAGCGCATGGACAGGGAATTACAATGAGCAGTTCTTC. Translation gives CSAWTGNYNEQFF.

The chain is built from TRBV28 and TRBJ2-2; 14 bases are a match to TRBD2. In germline, CDR1 is MDHEN, CDR2 SYDVKM. V trimming: 4 bases; J trimming: 8 bases; junction bases outside the gene matches: 6. The CDR3 has 16 amino acids. The DNA of the CDR3 is TGTGCCAGCAGTTCCGGACTAGCGGGGGGATTAGGGGAGCTGTTTTTT. This sequence encodes CASSSGLAGGLGELFF.

The rearrangement links TRBV5-1 to TRBJ2-5; D is undetermined. The CDR3 has 13 residues. The V gene lost 0 bases and the J gene lost 2 bases, with 5 bases spanning the gap. Germline V CDR1 and CDR2: SGHRS, YFSETQ. The CDR3 DNA sequence: TGCGCCAGCAGCTTGGGTCAGCAAGAGACCCAGTACTTC. Its translation: CASSLGQQETQYF.

The V and J genes are TRBV7-2 and TRBJ1-2; D unresolved. V was trimmed by 5 bases and J by 0 bases, leaving 13 bases between them. This CDR3 is built from 15 residues. In germline, CDR1 is SGHTA, CDR2 FQGNSA. The CDR3 nucleotides are TGTGCCAGCAGCCCCTTTCACATCTCTAACTATGGCTACACCTTC. Its translation is CASSPFHISNYGYTF. Combining the CDR3 with reference TRBV7-2 and TRBJ1-2 gives the whole variable domain GAGVSQSPSNKVTEKGKDVELRCDPISGHTALYWYRQSLGQGLEFLIYFQGNSAPDKSGLPSDRFSAERTGGSVSTLTIQRTQQEDSAVYLCASSPFHISNYGYTFGSGTRLTVV.

A few counts support this clone. The J gene is TRBJ1-6, the V gene TRBV9, with 9 bases lining up with TRBD1. This CDR3 region has 15 residues. CDR1 is SGDLS and CDR2 is YYNGEE in the germline V gene. V lost 4 bases, J lost 8 bases, and 7 bases stayed unmatched. CDR3 DNA: TGTGCCAGCAGCCCAGGGACAGGGATTTATTCACCCCTCCACTTT. It codes for CASSPGTGIYSPLHF.

CDR3 DNA sequence: TGCGCCAGCAGCTTCGGAGGGACTGGAAACACCATATATTTT. It specifies CASSFGGTGNTIYF. The rearrangement links TRBV5-1 to TRBJ1-3; D is ambiguous. With 2 bases removed from V and 2 bases from J, the gap between germline ends came to 8 bases. Germline CDR1 is SGHRS and CDR2 is YFSETQ. The CDR3 extends over 14 amino acids.

The chain couples TRBV4-1 to TRBJ2-5; 7 positions agree with TRBD1. Trimming cost V 1 base and J 2 bases; bases outside gene matches: 7. The CDR3 has 16 amino acids. Per the germline V gene, CDR1 is MGHRA and CDR2 is YSYEKL. The CDR3 region has the DNA TGCGCCAGCAGCCAAGGACAGGGTTGGTGGCAAGAGACCCAGTACTTC. Translated: CASSQGQGWWQETQYF.

This clone was found a few times. The same CDR3 can be traced to other DNA sequences in this sample. The chain couples TRBV2 to TRBJ2-5, with unresolved D. Germline V lookup: CDR1 SNHLY, CDR2 FYNNEI. V gave up 1 base and J gave up 2 bases, with 2 bases separating them. The CDR3 length is 12 residues. CDR3 bases: TGTGCCAGCAGTGAAGTACAAGAGACCCAGTACTTC. Its translation: CASSEVQETQYF.

J is TRBJ2-7 and V is TRBV5-1; no reliable D call. Looked up from germline, CDR1 is SGHRS and CDR2 is YFSETQ. V was shortened by 1 base and J by 3 bases, with 5 bases between the two germline ends. This CDR3 is built from 12 residues. CDR3 protein: CASSLNFYEQYF. CDR3 sequence (DNA): TGCGCCAGCAGCTTGAATTTCTACGAGCAGTACTTC.

This clone was observed a few times. The chain couples TRBV7-6 to TRBJ2-7, with 8 nucleotides matching TRBD2. This CDR3 is built from 18 residues. The germline V gene has CDR1 SGHVS and CDR2 FNYEAQ. The J segment lost 3 bases and the V segment lost 1 base, leaving 14 bases of the junction unmatched. The CDR3 region has the DNA TGTGCCAGCAGCTTAGAAAGCGGGGGCCATAACCGAATCTACGAGCAGTACTTC. Protein sequence: CASSLESGGHNRIYEQYF.

This clone has more than one count but fewer than ten. The chain employs TRBV6-1 and TRBJ1-6, with TRBD1 identical over 7 bases. Germline V CDR1 and CDR2: MNHNS, SASEGT. The CDR3 runs to 15 residues. Trimming took 10 bases from V and 0 from J; bases not matched to a gene: 6. CDR3 sequence: CATGTESSYNSPLHF. CDR3 bases: TGTGCCACCGGGACAGAAAGCTCCTATAATTCACCCCTCCACTTT.

The rearrangement links TRBV19 to TRBJ1-5, with D hard to call. Germline assignment: CDR1 LNHDA and CDR2 SQIVND (reference sequence). The CDR3 sequence is 15 residues long. The V and J ends lost 2 bases and 7 bases respectively, with 15 bases between them. In DNA, the CDR3 is TGTGCCAGTAGTATAAGCGAAGGAGGTGAGCAGCCCCAGCATTTT. Translated: CASSISEGGEQPQHF.

The CDR3, as DNA: TGTGCCAGCAGCTTTTCTGGAGATACGCAGTATTTT. It is translated as CASSFSGDTQYF. V gene TRBV7-6 combines with J gene TRBJ2-3; the D is unclear. With 3 bases removed from V and 5 bases from J, the gap between germline ends came to 6 bases. Looked up from germline, CDR1 is SGHVS and CDR2 is FNYEAQ. This CDR3 contains 12 residues.

A single count supports this clone. The chain carries TRBV2 and TRBJ2-5; 11 nucleotides align to TRBD1. The CDR3 contains 13 residues. V shed 8 bases and J 5 bases; nucleotides not matched to a gene: 4. Germline CDR1 is SNHLY and CDR2 is FYNNEI. CDR3: CASGQGAQETQYF. As DNA, the CDR3 is TGTGCCAGCGGACAGGGGGCGCAGGAGACCCAGTACTTC.

This clone was counted a few times. The gene calls are TRBV5-1 and TRBJ2-2; D may be TRBD1 (6 bases). V dropped 9 bases and J dropped 9 bases, with 15 bases sitting between them. The CDR3 extends over 12 amino acids. Germline CDR1 and CDR2: SGHRS and YFSETQ. Here the CDR3 DNA reads TGCGCCACCTATTTGGACAGCCGGGAGCTGTTTTTT. Protein sequence: CATYLDSRELFF.

The chain has TRBV10-3 and TRBJ1-2; D is possibly TRBD1 (6 bases). CDR3 length: 13 amino acids. V dropped 8 bases and J dropped 3 bases, with 13 bases sitting between them. CDR1 is ENHRY, CDR2 SYGVKD, per germline. CDR3 sequence reads: CAIRTGSHYGYTF. The CDR3, as DNA: TGTGCCATCCGTACAGGGTCTCACTATGGCTACACCTTC.

This chain links TRBV25-1 with TRBJ2-1; 8 bases fit TRBD1. The ends lost 10 bases at V and 9 bases at J; junction bases unmatched: 14. CDR3 size: 14 residues. Germline CDR1 is MGHDK and CDR2 is SYGVNS. The CDR3 bases are TGTGCCATCGCGCCCCCGGACAGGGCTGGTGAGCAGTTCTTC. This sequence encodes CAIAPPDRAGEQFF.

The chain carries TRBV13 and TRBJ2-7; TRBD1 might be the D (5 bases). The V end lost 3 bases, the J end lost 0 bases, and 9 bases lay between the germline ends. The length of the CDR3 is 14 residues. Germline CDR1 is PRHDT and CDR2 is FYEKMQ (reference sequence). The CDR3, as DNA: TGTGCCAGCAGCTTCTCCGACAGCTCCTACGAGCAGTACTTC. Amino acids: CASSFSDSSYEQYF.

The CDR3 DNA reads as TGTGCCAGCCAGCCTCTAAAGACAGGAAGTTACGAGCAGTACTTC. Amino acids: CASQPLKTGSYEQYF. The chain joins TRBV6-1 to TRBJ2-7, with TRBD1 as a possible D gene (6 bases). This CDR3 region has 15 residues. The V gene's germline CDR1 is MNHNS and CDR2 SASEGT. V gave up 8 bases and J gave up 4 bases, with 21 bases separating them.

This clone was counted a single time. The chain uses TRBV7-9 and TRBJ2-7; possible D gene TRBD1, 6 bases. Between the trimmed V and J ends, which lost 5 bases and 5 bases, there was a span of 16 bases. Germline CDR1 SEHNR, CDR2 FQNEAQ (reference sequence). The CDR3 is made up of 14 amino acids. CDR3 sequence: CASSTQGLLNEQYF. CDR3 coding DNA: TGTGCCAGCAGCACACAGGGATTACTCAACGAGCAGTACTTC.

The chain combines TRBV7-9 with TRBJ2-7; D call uncertain. Germline lookup yields CDR1 SEHNR and CDR2 FQNEAQ (reference sequence). The CDR3 length is 15 residues. Trimming took off 2 bases at V and 0 bases at J, with 11 bases between the two ends. The CDR3 reads CASSLSGRSSYEQYF. As DNA, the CDR3 is TGTGCCAGCAGCTTATCTGGACGGTCCTCCTACGAGCAGTACTTC.

The chain is built from TRBV7-6 and TRBJ1-4; no firm D call. V lost 1 base, J lost 4 bases, and 7 bases lay in between. This CDR3 contains 14 residues. Germline lookup yields CDR1 SGHVS and CDR2 FNYEAQ. The CDR3 here is CASSLGGYNEKLFF. The CDR3 region has the DNA TGTGCCAGCAGCTTAGGAGGGTATAATGAAAAACTGTTTTTT.

This clone has only a few counts. This sequence joins TRBV30 and TRBJ1-6; D is undetermined. Trimming removed 3 bases from V and 10 bases from J, with 13 bases in between. CDR1 is GTSNPN and CDR2 is SVGIG in the germline V gene (reference sequence). This CDR3 is built from 13 residues. The CDR3 here is CAWRSASGSPLHF. The CDR3 coding sequence is TGTGCCTGGAGGTCGGCTTCGGGGTCACCCCTCCACTTT.

This clone was detected a few times. J is TRBJ2-7 and V is TRBV2, with 14 bases identical to TRBD2. Germline V lookup: CDR1 SNHLY, CDR2 FYNNEI. The CDR3 covers 15 residues. J gave up 2 bases and V 5 bases, and 2 bases lay outside the gene matches. The CDR3 DNA reads TGTGCCAGCAGTAGACTAGCGGGGGGGACCTACGAGCAGTACTTC. It yields the protein CASSRLAGGTYEQYF.

The J gene is TRBJ2-7, the V gene TRBV6-5; 8 nucleotides match TRBD2. V dropped 3 bases and J dropped 5; count of bases not matched to a gene: 6. CDR1 is MNHEY and CDR2 is SVGAGI in the germline V gene. The CDR3 runs 14 residues. In DNA form, the CDR3 reads TGTGCCAGCAGTTATTCGGGGGGGCGTAACGAGCAGTACTTC. Amino acid sequence: CASSYSGGRNEQYF.